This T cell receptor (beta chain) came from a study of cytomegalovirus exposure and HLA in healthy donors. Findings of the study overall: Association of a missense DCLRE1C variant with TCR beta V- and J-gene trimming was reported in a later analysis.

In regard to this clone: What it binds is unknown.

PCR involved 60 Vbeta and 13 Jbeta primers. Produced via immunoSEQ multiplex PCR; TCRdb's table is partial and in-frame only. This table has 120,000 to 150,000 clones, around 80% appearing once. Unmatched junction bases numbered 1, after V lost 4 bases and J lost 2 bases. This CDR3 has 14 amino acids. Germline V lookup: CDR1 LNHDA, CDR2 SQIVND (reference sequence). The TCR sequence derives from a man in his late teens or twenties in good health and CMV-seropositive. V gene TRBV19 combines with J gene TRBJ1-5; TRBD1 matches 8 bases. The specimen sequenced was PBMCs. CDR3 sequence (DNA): TGTGCCAGTAGTACGACAGGGGGCAATCAGCCCCAGCATTTT. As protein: CASSTTGGNQPQHF.